One and the same sample provided the 12 T cell receptor beta chains below, sequenced in a study of T-cell memory formation after mild COVID-19. TCRdb analysed the 5' RACE reads with MiXCR anew, one entry per CDR3 protein. The sample lists about 560,000 distinct CDR3 sequences, approximately 15% occurring once. The sequencing input was PBMCs or a T cell subset sorted from them (not recorded which). The origin of the receptors is an adult woman who had mild COVID-19 (a few samples of this study predate the infection). Cell type and time point are not known.

The chain couples TRBV3-1 to TRBJ1-2, with D unresolved. The CDR3 extends over 14 amino acids. Germline V gene sequence: CDR1 LGHDT, CDR2 YNNKEL (reference sequence). V was trimmed by 0 bases and J by 6 bases, leaving 11 bases between them. In DNA, the CDR3 is TGTGCCAGCAGCCAAGAGAGGCTATATAATGGCTACACCTTC. Encoded protein: CASSQERLYNGYTF.

The chain has TRBV12-3 or TRBV12-4 and TRBJ2-3, with 8 bases matching TRBD2. Trimming removed 5 bases from V and 1 base from J; junction bases left unmatched: 2. The CDR3 consists of 14 residues. CDR3 nucleotides: TGTGCCAGCAGTGTTAGCGGGGGCACAGATACGCAGTATTTT. It specifies CASSVSGGTDTQYF.

This clonotype was recorded a few times. The gene calls are TRBV20-1 and TRBJ1-1, with 7 nucleotides matching TRBD1. Trimming cost V 2 bases and J 3 bases; bases outside gene matches: 9. Germline loops: CDR1 DFQATT, CDR2 SNEGSKA (reference sequence). The CDR3 totals 15 residues. The CDR3 coding sequence is TGCAGTGCTAGACCCCTTCAGGGGGGTGACACTGAAGCTTTCTTT. This translates into CSARPLQGGDTEAFF.

The V call is TRBV6-5, the J call TRBJ2-1, with TRBD1 as a possible D gene (5 bases). The CDR3 totals 16 residues. V shed 6 bases and J shed 0 bases, with 15 bases lying between them. Germline V lookup: CDR1 MNHEY, CDR2 SVGAGI. CDR3 sequence: CASRAGSDSSYNEQFF. In DNA form, the CDR3 reads TGTGCCAGCAGAGCCGGGTCCGACAGCTCCTACAATGAGCAGTTCTTC.

This clonotype was counted only a few times. The rearrangement links TRBV6-6 to TRBJ1-5; 7 bases fit TRBD1. Germline values: CDR1 MNHNY, CDR2 SVGAGI (reference sequence). The CDR3 totals 14 residues. Germline trimming cut 5 bases from V and 4 bases from J; bases unmatched to any gene: 5. CDR3 coding DNA: TGTGCCAGCAGTCACAGGGGAGGGAATCAGCCCCAGCATTTT. Its protein is CASSHRGGNQPQHF.

The chain combines TRBV24-1 with TRBJ2-3; D is uncertain. Trimming stripped 2 bases from V and 3 bases from J, with 11 bases between. The germline V gene has CDR1 KGHDR and CDR2 SFDVKD. The CDR3 loop spans 15 amino acids. This CDR3 is CATSDYGEETDTQYF. The CDR3 DNA sequence: TGTGCCACCAGTGATTATGGTGAGGAGACAGATACGCAGTATTTT.

In its sample, this clonotype was seen a few times. The V gene is TRBV20-1, the J gene TRBJ1-1, with 8 bases aligning to TRBD1. The CDR3 contains 15 residues. Germline V gene sequence: CDR1 DFQATT, CDR2 SNEGSKA (reference sequence). Trimming took 0 bases from V and 6 from J; bases not matched to a gene: 9. The CDR3 sequence: CSARDLNRGGSEAFF. The CDR3, as DNA: TGCAGTGCTAGAGATCTGAACAGGGGGGGCTCTGAAGCTTTCTTT.

This chain links TRBV2 with TRBJ2-1, with D possibly being TRBD2 (5 bases). The CDR3 spans 14 residues. V was trimmed by 3 bases and J by 6 bases, leaving 12 bases between them. Per the germline V gene, CDR1 is SNHLY and CDR2 is FYNNEI. The CDR3 DNA sequence: TGTGCCAGCAGTGATCGCCTAGCCCTCAATGAGCAGTTCTTC. It encodes CASSDRLALNEQFF.

J is TRBJ1-2 and V is TRBV5-1, with D possibly being TRBD1 (6 bases). The ends were cut back, 8 bases at V and 8 bases at J, with 13 bases in the middle. Germline V lookup: CDR1 SGHRS, CDR2 YFSETQ. The CDR3 is 11 amino acids. CDR3 sequence: CASRGAQGYTF. The CDR3 DNA reads as TGCGCCAGTAGGGGGGCGCAAGGCTACACCTTC.

The chain joins TRBV12-3 or TRBV12-4 to TRBJ2-1; D uncertain. Trimming stripped 3 bases from V and 8 bases from J, with 17 bases between. The CDR3 contains 15 residues. This chain's CDR3 is CASSFLRWGRDEQFF. CDR3 DNA sequence: TGTGCCAGCAGTTTTCTTAGGTGGGGTAGGGATGAGCAGTTCTTC.

This chain uses TRBV2 with TRBJ2-7; TRBD2 aligns across 9 bases. V shed 7 bases, J shed 2 bases, and the junction held 9 bases outside the gene matches. Germline V gene lookup returns CDR1 SNHLY and CDR2 FYNNEI. This CDR3 contains 15 residues. The CDR3 DNA follows: TGTGCCAGCAACCGGGCGAGACTAGCGGCCTACGAGCAGTACTTC. Its translation: CASNRARLAAYEQYF. The full variable domain, rest sourced from reference TRBV2 and TRBJ2-7, is EPEVTQTPSHQVTQMGQEVILRCVPISNHLYFYWYRQILGQKVEFLVSFYNNEISEKSEIFDDQFSVERPDGSNFTLKIRSTKLEDSAMYFCASNRARLAAYEQYFGPGTRLTVT.

This clonotype was detected a few times. This sequence joins TRBV21-1 and TRBJ2-3; the table calls TRBD1, which could not be checked here. TRBV21-1 is given as a pseudogene. This CDR3 contains 17 residues. The DNA for the CDR3 is TGTGCCAGCAGCAAAGCGCGGGGGGGTCCTAGCACAGATACGCAGTATTTT. Its translation: CASSKARGGPSTDTQYF.